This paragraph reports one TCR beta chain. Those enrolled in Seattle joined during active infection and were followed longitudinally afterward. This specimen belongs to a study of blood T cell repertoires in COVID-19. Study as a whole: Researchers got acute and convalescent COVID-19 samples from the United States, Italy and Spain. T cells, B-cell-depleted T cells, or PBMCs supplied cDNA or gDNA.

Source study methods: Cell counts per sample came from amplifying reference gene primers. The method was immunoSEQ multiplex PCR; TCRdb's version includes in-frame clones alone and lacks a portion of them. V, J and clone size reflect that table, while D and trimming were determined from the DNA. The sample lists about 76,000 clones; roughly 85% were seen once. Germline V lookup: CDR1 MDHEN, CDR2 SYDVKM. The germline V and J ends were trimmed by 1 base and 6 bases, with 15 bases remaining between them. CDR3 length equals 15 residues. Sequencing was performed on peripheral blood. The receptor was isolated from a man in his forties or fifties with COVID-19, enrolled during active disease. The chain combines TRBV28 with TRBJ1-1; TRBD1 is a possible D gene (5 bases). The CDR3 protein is CASSLSKGLAAEAFF. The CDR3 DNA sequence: TGTGCCAGCAGTTTATCAAAGGGGCTGGCGGCTGAAGCTTTCTTT.